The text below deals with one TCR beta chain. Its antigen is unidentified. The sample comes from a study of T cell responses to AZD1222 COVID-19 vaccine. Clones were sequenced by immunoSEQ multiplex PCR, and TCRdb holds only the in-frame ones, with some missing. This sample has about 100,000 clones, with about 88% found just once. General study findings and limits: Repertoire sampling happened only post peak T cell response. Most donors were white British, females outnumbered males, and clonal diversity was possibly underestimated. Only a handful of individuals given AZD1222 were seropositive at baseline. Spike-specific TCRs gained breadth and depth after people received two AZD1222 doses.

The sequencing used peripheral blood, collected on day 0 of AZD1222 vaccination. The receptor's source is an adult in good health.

The CDR3 sequence: CASSSPGHPVLAQHF. For the CDR3, the DNA is TGTGCCAGTAGTTCACCGGGACACCCGGTTTTGGCCCAGCATTTT. This chain connects TRBV19 to TRBJ1-5; TRBD1 is a possible D gene (6 bases). There are 15 residues in the CDR3. V lost 5 bases and J 11 bases, leaving 22 bases between the germline ends. Germline V gives CDR1 LNHDA, CDR2 SQIVND (reference sequence).